Detailed here is one TCR beta chain. The sample originates from a study of shared clonotypes between healthy human individuals. Study-wide background: A couple of female and three male donors aged 18 to 49 were enrolled.

Per germline, CDR1 SGHTA and CDR2 FQGNSA. This CDR3 spans 14 amino acids. V was shortened by 7 bases and J by 0 bases, with 12 bases between the two germline ends. Only in-frame clones appear in the TCRdb table, and some are missing; sequencing was by immunoSEQ multiplex PCR. The sample lists roughly 680,000 clones, 72% occurring once. The V call is TRBV7-2, the J call TRBJ1-1, with D uncertain. The sequencing input was memory CD4+ T cells sorted from blood. The sample's subset: CD45RA-negative fraction. The sequence derives from a woman in her 30s in good health. The CDR3 loop reads CASTPRTVNTEAFF. The CDR3 DNA sequence: TGTGCCAGCACCCCCCGGACGGTGAACACTGAAGCTTTCTTT.